This T cell receptor beta chain emerged from a study of early T cells in non-severe SARS-CoV-2 infection. The CDR3 is made up of 18 amino acids. With V trimmed by 1 base and J by 5 bases, 11 bases remained unmatched. Looked up from germline, CDR1 is SGHRS and CDR2 is YFSETQ. Only a few counts were recorded for this clonotype. TCRdb re-called the 5' RACE reads through MiXCR, storing one row per CDR3 protein. The data hold 45,000 or so distinct CDR3 sequences, with about a tenth observed a single time. The clonotype comes from an adult who was a healthcare worker with PCR-confirmed SARS-CoV-2 infection or an uninfected control (not recorded which). The sequencing input was whole blood. J is TRBJ2-3 and V is TRBV5-1; 12 bases align to TRBD2. The CDR3 DNA reads as TGCGCCAGCAGCTTGTCTAGCGGGGGGGCTCGTGGGATAGATACGCAGTATTTT. This sequence encodes CASSLSSGGARGIDTQYF.